The T cell receptor (beta chain) described here comes from a study of control samples from healthy donors and cancer patients. This CDR3 has 18 residues. Trimming took off 0 bases at V and 0 bases at J, with 15 bases between the two ends. Germline assignment: CDR1 LNHNV and CDR2 YYDKDF (reference sequence). Only in-frame clones appear in the TCRdb table, and some are missing; sequencing was by immunoSEQ multiplex PCR. The data show roughly 55,000 clones, 70% to 90% seen once. This clone was detected only once. The sample taken for sequencing was blood. The chain uses TRBV15 and TRBJ2-4; the D gene is possibly TRBD1 (6 bases). The source is a man over 45 in good health. The CDR3 coding sequence is TGTGCCACCAGCAGAGAGAAGTGGGGGCTCCTAGCCAAAAACATTCAGTACTTC. Translation gives CATSREKWGLLAKNIQYF. The full variable domain, with the rest looked up from reference TRBV15 and TRBJ2-4, is DAMVIQNPRYQVTQFGKPVTLSCSQTLNHNVMYWYQQKSSQAPKLLFHYYDKDFNNEADTPDNFQSRRPNTSFCFLDIRSPGLGDTAMYLCATSREKWGLLAKNIQYFGAGTRLSVL.